One and the same sample provided the 7 T cell receptor beta chains below, sequenced in a study of OX40 agonist ivuxolimab in advanced cancers. Generated by immunoSEQ multiplex PCR, the TCRdb table keeps only in-frame clones and is missing some. The data show approximately 82,000 clones, over 65% seen once. Material: CD4+ or CD8+ T cells sorted from blood, obtained in a trial of the OX40 agonist ivuxolimab. Source of these receptors: an adult with an advanced solid tumor such as melanoma, head and neck, liver or kidney cancer.

The chain combines TRBV30 with TRBJ1-1; D ambiguous. The germline gives CDR1 GTSNPN, CDR2 SVGIG (reference sequence). The ends were cut back, 8 bases at V and 4 bases at J, with 17 bases in the middle. This CDR3 is 13 amino acids long. Here the CDR3 reads CAGRGPGLTEAFF. The CDR3 bases are TGTGCCGGGCGGGGTCCCGGGCTCACTGAAGCTTTCTTT. The complete variable domain, with remaining parts taken from reference TRBV30 and TRBJ1-1, reads SQTIHQWPATLVQPVGSPLSLECTVEGTSNPNLYWYRQAAGRGLQLLFYSVGIGQISSEVPQNLSASRPQDRQFILSSKKLLLSDSGFYLCAGRGPGLTEAFFGQGTRLTVV.

The CDR3 protein is CASSPGWTQETQYF. CDR3 bases: TGTGCCAGCAGCCCCGGATGGACCCAAGAGACCCAGTACTTC. This chain uses TRBV7-8 with TRBJ2-5; D gene ambiguous. This CDR3 has 14 amino acids. The V end lost 5 bases, the J end lost 1 base, and 11 bases lay between the germline ends. CDR1 is SGHVS, CDR2 FQNEAQ, per germline. The whole variable domain, filled in from reference TRBV7-8 and TRBJ2-5, reads GAGVSQSPRYKVAKRGQDVALRCDPISGHVSLFWYQQALGQGPEFLTYFQNEAQLDKSGLPSDRFFAERPEGSVSTLKIQRTQQEDSAVYLCASSPGWTQETQYFGPGTRLLVL.

The gene calls are TRBV6-5 and TRBJ1-5; 8 nucleotides match TRBD1. This CDR3 is 16 amino acids long. Unmatched junction bases numbered 11, after V lost 4 bases and J lost 6 bases. Germline V gene lookup returns CDR1 MNHEY and CDR2 SVGAGI. The CDR3 region has the DNA TGTGCCAGCAGTTTGACCCCCGACGGGACAGGTCAGCCCCAGCATTTT. It is translated as CASSLTPDGTGQPQHF.

The chain recombines TRBV5-4 with TRBJ2-1, with 15 bases matching TRBD2. V gave up 3 bases and J gave up 1 base; unmatched junction bases: 2. The germline CDR1 and CDR2 sequences are SGHNT and YYREEE (reference sequence). This CDR3 region has 17 residues. The CDR3 sequence is CASSSGLAGGSYNEQFF. The CDR3 nucleotides are TGTGCCAGCAGCTCAGGACTAGCGGGGGGGTCCTACAATGAGCAGTTCTTC. Using reference TRBV5-4 and TRBJ2-1 for the parts outside the CDR3, the full variable domain is ETGVTQSPTHLIKTRGQQVTLRCSSQSGHNTVSWYQQALGQGPQFIFQYYREEENGRGNFPPRFSGLQFPNYSSELNVNALELDDSALYLCASSSGLAGGSYNEQFFGPGTRLTVL.

V is TRBV2 and J is TRBJ1-2; TRBD1 matches at 7 bases. Germline-derived CDR1 and CDR2 are SNHLY and FYNNEI. J was trimmed by 7 bases and V by 6 bases; bases with no gene match: 8. This CDR3 spans 13 amino acids. The CDR3 region is CASRATGEAGYTF. CDR3 bases: TGTGCCAGCAGGGCCACAGGGGAAGCTGGCTACACCTTC.

The rearrangement uses TRBV9 and TRBJ1-4, with D possibly TRBD1 on 5 matching bases. Trimming pared 2 bases from V and 11 bases from J, leaving 10 bases between. This CDR3 has 12 residues. The germline V gene encodes CDR1 SGDLS and CDR2 YYNGEE. CDR3 protein: CASSVMGGKLFF. CDR3 DNA: TGTGCCAGCAGCGTGATGGGGGGTAAACTGTTTTTT.

This clone was seen only a few times. This rearrangement joins TRBV5-4 to TRBJ2-2, with 7 bases fitting TRBD2. Germline V CDR1 and CDR2: SGHNT, YYREEE (reference sequence). V lost 4 bases, J lost 1 base, and 7 bases stayed unmatched. CDR3 length: 16 amino acids. In DNA, the CDR3 is TGTGCCAGCAGCAGAATGAGCGGGATGAACACCGGGGAGCTGTTTTTT. This gives the protein CASSRMSGMNTGELFF.